The 12 T cell receptor beta chains given below trace back to one sample, sequenced in a study of blood T cell repertoires in COVID-19. Data came from immunoSEQ multiplex PCR; TCRdb stores just in-frame clones and leaves some out. The sample has roughly 140,000 clones, about 87% seen once. Material: peripheral blood. These receptor sequences come from a woman aged 45-59 years with acute or convalescent COVID-19.

This rearrangement joins TRBV27 to TRBJ1-5; TRBD1 might be the D (5 bases). The CDR3 is made up of 14 amino acids. Trimming removed 4 bases from V and 2 bases from J, with 9 bases in between. Germline V gene sequence: CDR1 MNHEY, CDR2 SMNVEV (reference sequence). The CDR3 coding sequence is TGTGCCAGCAGTTGGGGCAGGGGCAATCAGCCCCAGCATTTT. Translated, it gives CASSWGRGNQPQHF.

The V gene is TRBV19, the J gene TRBJ1-2, with TRBD1 identical over 7 bases. The germline CDR1 and CDR2 sequences are LNHDA and SQIVND (reference sequence). J gave up 8 bases and V 8 bases, and 8 bases lay outside the gene matches. The CDR3 spans 12 residues. This chain's CDR3 is CASGTVAWGYTF. CDR3 DNA: TGTGCCAGTGGGACAGTAGCCTGGGGCTACACCTTC.

This clone was recorded only once. Other DNA sequences of this sample code for an identical CDR3. This chain joins TRBV6-5 and TRBJ2-7, with 11 bases identical to TRBD1. The CDR3 sequence is 15 residues long. Germline trimming cut 2 bases from V and 1 base from J; bases unmatched to any gene: 1. Germline assignment: CDR1 MNHEY and CDR2 SVGAGI. The CDR3 spells CASSYGTGGSYEQYF. The CDR3 nucleotides are TGTGCCAGCAGTTACGGGACAGGGGGATCCTACGAGCAGTACTTC.

The gene calls are TRBV18 and TRBJ2-1; TRBD2 is a possible D gene (6 bases). In germline, CDR1 is KGHSH, CDR2 LQKENI. The CDR3 has 13 amino acids. V was cut by 5 bases and J by 4 bases, with 9 bases left in between. The CDR3, as DNA: TGTGCCAGCTCAACCGGGACTTACAATGAGCAGTTCTTC. Protein: CASSTGTYNEQFF.

The chain couples TRBV15 to TRBJ2-5; D gene unclear. From germline, CDR1 is LNHNV and CDR2 YYDKDF (reference sequence). The CDR3 runs 12 residues. Trimming took 3 bases from V and 5 from J, leaving 7 bases between them. CDR3 nucleotide sequence: TGTGCCACCAGCAGCCACACGGAGACCCAGTACTTC. Its translation: CATSSHTETQYF.

The chain employs TRBV27 and TRBJ1-5; D may be TRBD1 (5 bases). This CDR3 region has 15 residues. CDR1 and CDR2 (germline): MNHEY, SMNVEV (reference sequence). V lost 7 bases and J lost 6, with 19 bases in between. DNA for the CDR3: TGTGCCAGCACCGAACGAGGAGGGGAACTTCAGCCCCAGCATTTT. This translates into CASTERGGELQPQHF.

V and J are TRBV10-3 and TRBJ1-4; D may be TRBD1 (5 bases). Germline CDR1 reads ENHRY; CDR2 reads SYGVKD. This CDR3 is built from 14 residues. Trimming pared 2 bases from V and 5 bases from J, leaving 9 bases between. The CDR3 is CAISEAAGNEKLFF. In nucleotides, the CDR3 is TGTGCCATCAGTGAGGCGGCAGGGAATGAAAAACTGTTTTTT.

This chain links TRBV12-3 or TRBV12-4 with TRBJ2-7; perhaps TRBD2 as D (5 bases). This CDR3 is built from 12 residues. Trimming pared 4 bases from V and 6 bases from J, leaving 10 bases between. This CDR3 is CASSWEFGEQYF. In DNA form, the CDR3 reads TGTGCCAGCAGTTGGGAGTTTGGCGAGCAGTACTTC.

The chain employs TRBV29-1 and TRBJ2-1; possible D gene TRBD1, 6 bases. This CDR3 is 14 amino acids long. The germline gives CDR1 SQVTM, CDR2 ANQGSEA. The germline V and J ends were trimmed by 6 bases and 2 bases, with 14 bases remaining between them. CDR3 in amino acids: CSVRRQDTYNEQFF. CDR3 in DNA: TGCAGCGTCCGGAGACAGGACACCTACAATGAGCAGTTCTTC.

V is TRBV6-5 and J is TRBJ2-3; no reliable D call. From germline, CDR1 is MNHEY and CDR2 SVGAGI. Trimming left V 8 bases short and J 6 bases short, with 12 bases between. This CDR3 comprises 12 residues. CDR3 coding DNA: TGTGCCAGCGGTACCCTATGGGATACGCAGTATTTT. This sequence encodes CASGTLWDTQYF.

The J gene is TRBJ2-1, the V gene TRBV19; maybe TRBD2 (5 bases). This CDR3 contains 16 residues. V was trimmed by 3 bases and J by 3 bases, leaving 15 bases between them. Per germline, CDR1 LNHDA and CDR2 SQIVND (reference sequence). In nucleotides, the CDR3 is TGTGCCAGTAGTATTTCTCCCGAGGGAGTCTACAATGAGCAGTTCTTC. Translating it yields CASSISPEGVYNEQFF.

The rearrangement uses TRBV6-5 and TRBJ2-3; D is undetermined. Looked up from germline, CDR1 is MNHEY and CDR2 is SVGAGI. Trimming took off 8 bases at V and 0 bases at J, with 3 bases between the two ends. CDR3 length: 11 residues. CDR3 sequence (DNA): TGTGCCAGCTCTAGCACAGATACGCAGTATTTT. Translating it yields CASSSTDTQYF.